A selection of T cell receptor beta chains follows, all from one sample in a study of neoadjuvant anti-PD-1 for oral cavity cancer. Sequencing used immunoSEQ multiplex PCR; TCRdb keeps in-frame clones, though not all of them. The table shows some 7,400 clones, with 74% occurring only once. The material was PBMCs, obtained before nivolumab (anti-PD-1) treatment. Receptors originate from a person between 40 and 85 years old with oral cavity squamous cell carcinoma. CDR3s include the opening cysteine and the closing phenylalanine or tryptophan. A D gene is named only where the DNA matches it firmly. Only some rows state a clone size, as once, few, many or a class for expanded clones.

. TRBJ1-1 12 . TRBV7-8 CASSYGTPEAFF TGTGCCAGCAGCTACGGGACACCTGAAGCTTTCTTT
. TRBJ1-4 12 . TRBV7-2 CASSLPNEKLFF TGTGCCAGCAGCTTACCGAATGAAAAACTGTTTTTT
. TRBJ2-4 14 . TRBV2 CATVLGTEKNIQYF TGTGCCACCGTGCTGGGGACGGAGAAAAACATTCAGTACTTC
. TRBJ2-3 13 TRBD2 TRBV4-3 CASSFSGRDTQYF TGCGCCAGCAGCTTTAGCGGGCGAGATACGCAGTATTTT
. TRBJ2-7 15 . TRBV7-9 CASSLAGQPVYEQYF TGTGCCAGCAGCTTAGCAGGGCAACCAGTCTACGAGCAGTACTTC
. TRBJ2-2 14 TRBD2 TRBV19 CASSSGGRTGELFF TGTGCCAGTAGCAGCGGGGGTCGGACCGGGGAGCTGTTTTTT
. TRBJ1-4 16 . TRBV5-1 CASSLGGGTTNEKLFF TGCGCCAGCAGCTTGGGAGGGGGGACAACTAATGAAAAACTGTTTTTT
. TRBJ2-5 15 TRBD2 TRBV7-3 CASSPTSGGGETQYF TGTGCCAGCAGCCCGACTAGCGGGGGGGGAGAGACCCAGTACTTC
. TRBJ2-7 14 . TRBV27 CASSQGLLSYEQYF TGTGCCAGTTCTCAGGGGCTTCTCTCCTACGAGCAGTACTTC
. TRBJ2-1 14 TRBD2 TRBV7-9 CASSPPGGWNEQFF TGTGCCAGCAGCCCGCCGGGGGGTTGGAATGAGCAGTTCTTC
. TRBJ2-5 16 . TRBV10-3 CAISETKVGFRETQYF TGTGCCATCAGTGAGACGAAGGTTGGGTTTAGGGAGACCCAGTACTTC
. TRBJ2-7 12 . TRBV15 CATSPSGYEQYF TGTGCCACCAGCCCAAGTGGCTACGAGCAGTACTTC
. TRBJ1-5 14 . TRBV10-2 CASSDNTANQPQHF TGCGCCAGCAGTGATAATACAGCAAATCAGCCCCAGCATTTT
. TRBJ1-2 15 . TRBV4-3 CASSQVAANLYGYTF TGCGCCAGCAGCCAAGTTGCGGCGAATTTGTATGGCTACACCTTC
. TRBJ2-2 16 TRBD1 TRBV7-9 CASSPEDRGGTGELFF TGTGCCAGCAGCCCCGAGGACAGGGGAGGCACCGGGGAGCTGTTTTTT
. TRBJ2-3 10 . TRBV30 CAWSRDTQYF TGTGCCTGGAGTAGAGATACGCAGTATTTT
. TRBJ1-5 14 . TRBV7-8 CASSFVGREKPQHF TGTGCCAGCAGTTTCGTGGGGCGCGAGAAGCCCCAGCATTTT
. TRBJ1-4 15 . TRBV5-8 CASSLLRTSGEKLFF TGTGCCAGCAGCTTGCTTAGGACTTCAGGTGAAAAACTGTTTTTT
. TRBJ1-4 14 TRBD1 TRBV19 CASSMGTGVEKLFF TGTGCCAGTAGTATGGGGACAGGGGTTGAAAAACTGTTTTTT
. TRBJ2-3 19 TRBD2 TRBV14 CASSPRQWLAVSSTDTQYF TGTGCCAGCAGCCCCCGGCAATGGCTAGCGGTTTCTAGCACAGATACGCAGTATTTT
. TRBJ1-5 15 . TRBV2 CASSVRWSGNQPQHF TGTGCCAGCAGCGTCCGATGGAGCGGCAATCAGCCCCAGCATTTT
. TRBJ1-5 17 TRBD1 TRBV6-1 CASSQDRGVGSNQPQHF TGTGCCAGCAGTCAAGACAGGGGAGTAGGGAGCAATCAGCCCCAGCATTTT
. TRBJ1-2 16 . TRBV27 CASSSSSGDLSYGYTF TGTGCCAGCAGTTCGTCTTCCGGGGATTTATCCTATGGCTACACCTTC
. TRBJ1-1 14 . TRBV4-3 CASSQERGNLGAFF TGCGCCAGCAGCCAAGAACGAGGTAACCTGGGGGCTTTCTTT
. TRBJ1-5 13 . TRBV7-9 CASSLADGKPQHF TGTGCCAGCAGCTTGGCTGATGGGAAGCCCCAGCATTTT
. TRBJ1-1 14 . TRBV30 CAWSGQGRGTEAFF TGTGCCTGGAGTGGGCAGGGCCGGGGCACTGAAGCTTTCTTT
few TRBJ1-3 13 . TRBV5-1 CASSPDSGNTIYF TGCGCCAGCAGCCCTGACTCTGGAAACACCATATATTTT
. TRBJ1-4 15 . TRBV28 CASSLGRGANEKLFF TGTGCCAGCAGTTTAGGTCGGGGTGCTAATGAAAAACTGTTTTTT
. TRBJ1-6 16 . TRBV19 CASTGRQVSENSPLHF TGTGCCAGTACGGGGAGACAGGTATCTGAGAATTCACCCCTCCACTTT
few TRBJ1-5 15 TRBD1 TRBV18 CASSSTTGGNQPQHF TGTGCCAGCTCTTCCACGACAGGGGGCAATCAGCCCCAGCATTTT
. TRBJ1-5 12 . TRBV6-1 CASSDWDQPQHF TGTGCCAGCAGTGATTGGGATCAGCCCCAGCATTTT
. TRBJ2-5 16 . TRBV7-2 CASSLRRLATQETQYF TGTGCCAGCAGCCTTCGGAGGCTAGCGACCCAAGAGACCCAGTACTTC
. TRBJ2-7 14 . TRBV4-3 CASSQGGNSYEQYF TGCGCCAGCAGCCAAGGGGGGAACTCCTACGAGCAGTACTTC
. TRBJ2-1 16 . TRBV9 CASSVYRDRSYNEQFF TGTGCCAGCAGCGTATATCGGGACCGCTCCTACAATGAGCAGTTCTTC
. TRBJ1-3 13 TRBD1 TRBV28 CATDRGSGNTIYF TGTGCCACTGACAGGGGATCGGGAAACACCATATATTTT
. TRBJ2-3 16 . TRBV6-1 CASSASSGGATDTQYF TGTGCCAGCAGTGCAAGCTCTGGGGGGGCAACAGATACGCAGTATTTT
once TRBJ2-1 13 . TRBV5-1 CASSTGANNEQFF TGCGCCAGCAGCACGGGGGCCAACAATGAGCAGTTCTTC
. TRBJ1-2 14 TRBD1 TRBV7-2 CASSSDRFLYGYTF TGTGCCAGCAGCTCGGACAGGTTCCTCTATGGCTACACCTTC
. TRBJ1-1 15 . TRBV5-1 CASSLPGQPNTEAFF TGCGCCAGCAGCTTACCGGGACAACCGAACACTGAAGCTTTCTTT
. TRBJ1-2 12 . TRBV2 CASSVTRMGYTF TGTGCCAGCAGTGTGACGCGTATGGGCTACACCTTC
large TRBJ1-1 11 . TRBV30 CAWRGYTEAFF TGTGCCTGGAGGGGATACACTGAAGCTTTCTTT
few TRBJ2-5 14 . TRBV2 CASKTGSGQETQYF TGTGCCAGCAAAACAGGCTCCGGGCAAGAGACCCAGTACTTC
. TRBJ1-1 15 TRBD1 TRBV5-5 CASSLTGQGYTEAFF TGTGCCAGCAGCTTAACGGGACAGGGGTACACTGAAGCTTTCTTT
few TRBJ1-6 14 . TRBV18 CASSLSGENSPLHF TGTGCCAGCTCACTTTCAGGGGAAAATTCACCCCTCCACTTT
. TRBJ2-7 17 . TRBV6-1 CASSESVIGLVSEEQYF TGTGCCAGCAGTGAAAGTGTAATAGGGCTCGTTTCCGAAGAGCAGTACTTC
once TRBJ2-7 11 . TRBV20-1 CSASNPMGQYF TGCAGTGCTAGTAACCCGATGGGGCAGTACTTC
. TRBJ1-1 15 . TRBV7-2 CAIAPLRGLNTEAFF TGTGCCATCGCCCCTTTACGGGGTTTGAACACTGAAGCTTTCTTT
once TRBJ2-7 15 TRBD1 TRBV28 CASSVDRGLAYEQYF TGTGCCAGCAGTGTCGACAGGGGGCTGGCCTACGAGCAGTACTTC
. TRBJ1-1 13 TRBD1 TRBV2 CASSQGANTEAFF TGTGCCAGCAGCCAGGGGGCCAACACTGAAGCTTTCTTT
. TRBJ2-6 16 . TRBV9 CASSNTLGGGANVLTF TGTGCCAGCAGCAACACCCTTGGAGGAGGGGCCAACGTCCTGACTTTC
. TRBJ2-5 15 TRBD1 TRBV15 CATSSERDRGETQYF TGTGCCACCAGCAGCGAGAGAGACAGGGGCGAGACCCAGTACTTC
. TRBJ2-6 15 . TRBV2 CASSDGVSGANVLTF TGTGCCAGCAGTGACGGAGTCTCTGGGGCCAACGTCCTGACTTTC
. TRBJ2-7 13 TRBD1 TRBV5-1 CASSSGQSYEQYF TGCGCCAGCAGCTCGGGACAGTCCTACGAGCAGTACTTC
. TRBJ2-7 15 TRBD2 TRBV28 CASSLASGDAYEQYF TGTGCCAGCAGTCTAGCGAGCGGGGACGCCTACGAGCAGTACTTC